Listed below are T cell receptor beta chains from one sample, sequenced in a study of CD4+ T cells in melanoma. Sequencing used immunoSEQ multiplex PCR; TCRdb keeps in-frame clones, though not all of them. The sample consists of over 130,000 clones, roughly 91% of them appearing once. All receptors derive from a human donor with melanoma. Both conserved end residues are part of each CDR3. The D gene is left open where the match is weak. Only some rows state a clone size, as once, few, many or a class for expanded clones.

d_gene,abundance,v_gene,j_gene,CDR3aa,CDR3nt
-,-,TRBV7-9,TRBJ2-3,CASSEADTQYF,TGTGCCAGCAGCGAGGCAGATACGCAGTATTTT
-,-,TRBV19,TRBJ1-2,CASSIDIGRGYTF,TGTGCCAGTAGTATAGATATCGGCAGAGGCTACACCTTC
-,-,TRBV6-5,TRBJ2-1,CATPTSGNEQFF,TGTGCCACCCCAACGAGTGGGAATGAGCAGTTCTTC
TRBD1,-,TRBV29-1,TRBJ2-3,CSVELGQTDTQYF,TGCAGCGTTGAGTTGGGACAGACAGATACGCAGTATTTT
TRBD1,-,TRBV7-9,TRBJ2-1,CASSLIALQGAGNEQFF,TGTGCCAGCAGCTTAATTGCGCTTCAGGGGGCAGGGAATGAGCAGTTCTTC
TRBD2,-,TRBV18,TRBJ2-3,CASSPSLAGGSQYF,TGTGCCAGCTCACCGAGCCTAGCGGGGGGATCGCAGTATTTT
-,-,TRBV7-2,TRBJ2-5,CASSLGATKETQYF,TGTGCCAGCAGCTTAGGGGCCACCAAAGAGACCCAGTACTTC
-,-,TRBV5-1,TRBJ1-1,CASSSDSGTEAFF,TGCGCCAGCAGCTCTGACTCGGGCACTGAAGCTTTCTTT
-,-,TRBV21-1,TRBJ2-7,CASSRGTGPHEQYF,TGTGCCAGCAGCCGCGGGACAGGGCCCCACGAGCAGTACTTC
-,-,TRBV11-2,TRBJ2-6,CASSLGPQGGSGANVLTF,TGTGCCAGCAGCTTAGGGCCACAGGGCGGATCTGGGGCCAACGTCCTGACTTTC
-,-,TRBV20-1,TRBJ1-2,CSARINYGYTF,TGCAGTGCTCGGATTAACTATGGCTACACCTTC
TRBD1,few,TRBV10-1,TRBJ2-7,CASSDPGTGGREQYF,TGCGCCAGCAGTGATCCTGGGACAGGGGGCCGCGAGCAGTACTTC
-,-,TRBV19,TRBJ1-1,CASGRGRGTEAFF,TGTGCCAGTGGGAGAGGCCGGGGGACTGAAGCTTTCTTT
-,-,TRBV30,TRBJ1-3,CAWSRMVPTNTIYF,TGTGCCTGGAGTAGGATGGTCCCCACAAACACCATATATTTT
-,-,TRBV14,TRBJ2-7,CASSQDRGEQYF,TGTGCCAGCAGCCAGGACAGAGGGGAGCAGTACTTC
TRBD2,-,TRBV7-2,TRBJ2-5,CASSEGAGGKETQYF,TGTGCCAGCAGCGAAGGAGCGGGGGGGAAAGAGACCCAGTACTTC
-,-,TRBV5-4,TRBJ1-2,CASSLHRAGYTF,TGTGCCAGCAGCTTACACAGGGCTGGCTACACCTTC
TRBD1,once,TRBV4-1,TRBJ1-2,CASSQQHRGLDGYTF,TGCGCCAGCAGCCAGCAACACAGGGGCTTGGATGGCTACACCTTC
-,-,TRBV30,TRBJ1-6,CAWRGAGDSPLHF,TGTGCCTGGAGGGGGGCAGGGGACTCACCCCTCCACTTT
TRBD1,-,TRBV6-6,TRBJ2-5,CASSHTGDAAVTQYF,TGTGCCAGCAGCCATACAGGGGACGCGGCGGTGACCCAGTACTTC
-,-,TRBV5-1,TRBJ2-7,CASSFHGGHISYEQYF,TGCGCCAGCAGCTTCCACGGAGGGCATATCTCCTACGAGCAGTACTTC
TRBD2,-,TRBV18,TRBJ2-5,CASSPYQTSGEVTQYF,TGTGCCAGCTCACCCTACCAGACTAGCGGGGAGGTGACCCAGTACTTC